Below, one TCR beta chain is given with its context. The antigen remains unidentified. Recipients boosted at about 4 weeks or about 12 weeks are pooled. The method was immunoSEQ multiplex PCR; TCRdb's version includes in-frame clones alone and lacks a portion of them. This table has 150,000 to 200,000 clones, roughly 90% appearing once. The CDR3 has 15 residues. Trimming stripped 3 bases from V and 3 bases from J, with 12 bases between. The germline gives CDR1 MDHEN, CDR2 SYDVKM. This entry belongs to a study of T cell responses to AZD1222 COVID-19 vaccine. Points from the study as a whole: Reports say nearly half of spike-specific TCRs go after unmutated variant regions. The donors showed a predominance of white British ancestry and of females, with possible underestimation of clonal diversity.

The rearrangement links TRBV28 to TRBJ1-5; D unresolved. The sequence derives from an adult who received the AZD1222 COVID-19 vaccine. The material sequenced was peripheral blood, taken 28 days after the second AZD1222 dose. CDR3 sequence (DNA): TGTGCCAGCAGTTTCACGAGAGGACCCAATCAGCCCCAGCATTTT. Its translation: CASSFTRGPNQPQHF.